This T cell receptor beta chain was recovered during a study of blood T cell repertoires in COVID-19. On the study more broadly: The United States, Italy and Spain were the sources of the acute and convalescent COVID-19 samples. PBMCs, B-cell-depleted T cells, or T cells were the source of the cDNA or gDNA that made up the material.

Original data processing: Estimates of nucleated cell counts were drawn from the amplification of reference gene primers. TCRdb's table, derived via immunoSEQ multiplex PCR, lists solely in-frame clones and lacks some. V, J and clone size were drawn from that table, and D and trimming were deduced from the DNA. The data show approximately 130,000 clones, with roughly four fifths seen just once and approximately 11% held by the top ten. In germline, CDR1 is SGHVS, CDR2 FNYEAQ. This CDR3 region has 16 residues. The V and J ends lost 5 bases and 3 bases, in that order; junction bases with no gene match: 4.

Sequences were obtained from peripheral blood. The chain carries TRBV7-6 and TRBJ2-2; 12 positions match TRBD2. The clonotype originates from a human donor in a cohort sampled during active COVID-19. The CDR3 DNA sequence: TGTGCCAGCAGCACTCGACTAGCGGGGGACACCGGGGAGCTGTTTTTT. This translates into CASSTRLAGDTGELFF. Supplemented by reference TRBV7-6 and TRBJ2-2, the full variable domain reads GAGVSQSPRYKVTKRGQDVALRCDPISGHVSLYWYRQALGQGPEFLTYFNYEAQQDKSGLPNDRFSAERPEGSISTLTIQRTEQRDSAMYRCASSTRLAGDTGELFFGEGSRLTVL.